This T cell receptor (beta chain) appears in the sequencing data of a study of Graves' ophthalmopathy and Graves' hyperthyroidism. V was trimmed by 5 bases and J by 7 bases, leaving 9 bases between them. The germline V gene has CDR1 SGHVS and CDR2 FQNEAQ. This CDR3 spans 12 amino acids. Regarding the study as a whole: Ophthalmopathy versus stable hyperthyroidism: 13-signature model gave less than 90% sensitivity, 75% to 82% specificity. Ophthalmopathy progression cases were predicted by the model with roughly 68% sensitivity and 72% to 85% specificity.

Serum thyroxine and TRAb, along with clinical symptoms, thyroid ultrasound and orbital computed tomography, were what diagnosis relied on. The source of the PBMCs was 8.5 to 10 ml of fresh peripheral blood. From RNA, the CDR3 regions of TCR beta chains were amplified and sequenced. HTBI primers served in a first-round RT-PCR, which a second-round multiplex PCR followed. TCRdb recomputed calls from the multiplex PCR reads with MiXCR, one row per CDR3 protein. Of about 480,000 distinct CDR3 sequences listed, roughly an eighth were seen once; the top ten hold 8% to 10%. In its sample, this clonotype was seen many times. Its antigen is currently unknown.

This receptor was obtained from a woman aged 30 to 39 with Graves' ophthalmopathy. Material: blood. V usage is TRBV7-8 and J usage is TRBJ1-5; D uncertain. DNA of the CDR3: TGTGCCAGCAGCCCAGGAGAACAGCCCCAGCATTTT. Encoded protein: CASSPGEQPQHF.